This note documents a single TCR beta chain sequence. Its specificity is unknown. The entry originates in a study of blood T cells in healthy people across ages. This CDR3 has 18 residues. Germline values: CDR1 MNHEY, CDR2 SVGAGI. The ends lost 0 bases at V and 0 bases at J; junction bases unmatched: 7. Overall study findings and caveats: Nothing was known about donor CMV status, and this possibly confounded expanded clonotype changes. More naive CD4+ cells and higher diversity marked long-lived donors relative to aged donors. Roughly linear age-related decline in beta diversity appeared, significant by age about 37.

Together with a sample-barcoded 5' primer, a J-beta primer mix was included in a second PCR lasting about 6 to 11 cycles. TCRdb re-analysed the 5' RACE reads in MiXCR, keeping a single row per CDR3 protein. The profile covers 550,000 to 600,000 distinct CDR3 sequences, with 27% appearing a single time and less than 20% taken by the ten largest. The sequenced sample consisted of blood. This receptor was taken from a woman aged 70-85 years in good health. The chain links TRBV6-5 to TRBJ2-3; 9 bases fit TRBD2. CDR3 sequence: CASSYSIGAGGSTDTQYF. The CDR3 nucleotides read TGTGCCAGCAGTTACTCGATCGGGGCGGGGGGGAGCACAGATACGCAGTATTTT.